Reported below is one TCR beta chain. Its antigen is unknown. With random hexamers, reverse transcription was performed on about 0.45 to 1 ug of RNA. A single record per CDR3 protein comes from TCRdb applying MiXCR to the immunoSEQ multiplex PCR reads. The sample has tens of thousands of distinct CDR3 sequences, 93% seen once. Trimming cost V 1 base and J 8 bases, with 15 bases left between them. This CDR3 contains 16 residues. Germline assignment: CDR1 LNHDA and CDR2 SQIVND (reference sequence). This entry comes from a study of CD8 T cells in Susac syndrome. Study information: Active disease was present in six of the sequenced Susac syndrome patients, and remission in fewer than ten. When their blood was taken, patients with Susac syndrome were therapy-naive, taking corticosteroids, or taking intravenous immunoglobulin alone.

Whole-study findings and limits: The CD4+ T cell repertoires, which came from Susac syndrome patients, showed no sign of clonal expansion.

The sequenced material came from CD4+ T cells from PBMCs. The clonotype comes from a human donor with Susac syndrome. The V and J genes are TRBV19 and TRBJ1-6, with a tentative D call TRBD1 (5 bases). The CDR3 loop is CASSIAPGGMDSPLHF. For the CDR3, the DNA is TGTGCCAGTAGTATAGCCCCCGGGGGAATGGATTCACCCCTCCACTTT.